This TCR beta chain originates from a study of blood T cell repertoires in COVID-19. This clone has only a few counts. This specimen includes other DNA sequences encoding the same CDR3. The CDR3 runs to 13 residues. V dropped 0 bases and J dropped 0 bases, with 4 bases sitting between them. Germline V gene data show CDR1 as SGHRS and CDR2 as YFSETQ. The table came from immunoSEQ multiplex PCR; TCRdb's copy has only in-frame clones and leaves some out. The sample holds tens of thousands of clones; about 88% are singletons and the top ten take under 6%. Material for sequencing was peripheral blood. The rearrangement uses TRBV5-1 and TRBJ2-7; D gene ambiguous. The TCR was taken from a human donor in a cohort sampled during active COVID-19. The CDR3, as DNA: TGCGCCAGCAGCTTGGCGGGCTCCTACGAGCAGTACTTC. It is translated as CASSLAGSYEQYF. Looking up the rest from reference TRBV5-1 and TRBJ2-7 gives the full variable domain: KAGVTQTPRYLIKTRGQQVTLSCSPISGHRSVSWYQQTPGQGLQFLFEYFSETQRNKGNFPGRFSGRQFSNSRSEMNVSTLELGDSALYLCASSLAGSYEQYFGPGTRLTVT.